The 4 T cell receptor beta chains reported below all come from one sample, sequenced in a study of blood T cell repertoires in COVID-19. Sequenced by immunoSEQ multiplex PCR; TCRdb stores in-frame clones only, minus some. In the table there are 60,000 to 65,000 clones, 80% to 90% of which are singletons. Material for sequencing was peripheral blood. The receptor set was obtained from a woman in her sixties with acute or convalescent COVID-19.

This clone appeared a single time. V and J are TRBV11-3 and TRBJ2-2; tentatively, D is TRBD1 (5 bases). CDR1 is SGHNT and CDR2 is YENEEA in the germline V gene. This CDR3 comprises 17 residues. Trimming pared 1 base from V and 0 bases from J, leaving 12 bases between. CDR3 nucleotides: TGTGCCAGCAGCTTAGCAACCTCGACAGCGAACACCGGGGAGCTGTTTTTT. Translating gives CASSLATSTANTGELFF.

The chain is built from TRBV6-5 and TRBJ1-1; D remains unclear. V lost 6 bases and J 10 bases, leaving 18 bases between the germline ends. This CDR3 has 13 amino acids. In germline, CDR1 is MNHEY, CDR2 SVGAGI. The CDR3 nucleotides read TGTGCCAGCAGGCCGTCCGCTCGAACGGGAGCTTTCTTT. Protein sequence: CASRPSARTGAFF.

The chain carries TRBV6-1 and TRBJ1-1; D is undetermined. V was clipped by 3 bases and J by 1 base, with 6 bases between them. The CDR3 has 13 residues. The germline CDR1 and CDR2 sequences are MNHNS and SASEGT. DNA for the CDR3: TGTGCCAGCAGTGAGGGAGGGAACACTGAAGCTTTCTTT. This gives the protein CASSEGGNTEAFF.

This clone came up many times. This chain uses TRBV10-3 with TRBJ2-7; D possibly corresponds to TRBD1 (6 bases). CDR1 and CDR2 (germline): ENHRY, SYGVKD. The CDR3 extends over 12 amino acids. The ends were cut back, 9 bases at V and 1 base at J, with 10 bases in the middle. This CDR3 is CAIQGRSYEQYF. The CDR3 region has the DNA TGTGCCATACAGGGAAGGTCCTACGAGCAGTACTTC.